What follows are 6 T cell receptor beta chains derived from one specimen sequenced in a study of beta chain features in type 1 diabetes. The whole isolated RNA underwent reverse transcription, so sequencing captured expressed TCRB transcripts. TCRdb's copy holds only in-frame clones and misses some; the assay was immunoSEQ multiplex PCR. The sample gives 400,000 to 500,000 clones, about 15% of which show up once; 0.03% to 0.04% is in the top ten. The sample was naive CD4+ T cells from blood. The receptors here all came from a man aged 30 to 45 in good health.

There are a few counts of this clone. The rearrangement links TRBV18 to TRBJ2-1, with D tentatively TRBD1 or TRBD2 (6 bases each). Per the germline V gene, CDR1 is KGHSH and CDR2 is LQKENI. The CDR3 runs to 16 residues. Trimming left V 5 bases short and J 2 bases short, with 16 bases between. CDR3 region: CASSSLGGRPYNEQFF. The CDR3 nucleotides are TGTGCCAGCTCATCCCTAGGGGGGAGGCCCTACAATGAGCAGTTCTTC.

This clone was seen a handful of times. J is TRBJ2-2 and V is TRBV10-3, with D unresolved. V lost 0 bases and J 3 bases, leaving 5 bases between the germline ends. Germline CDR1 is ENHRY and CDR2 is SYGVKD. This CDR3 region has 14 residues. The CDR3 coding sequence is TGTGCCATCAGTGAGTCGCCGGACACCGGGGAGCTGTTTTTT. It specifies CAISESPDTGELFF.

This clone was seen many times. This chain links TRBV10-3 with TRBJ2-3; unclear D gene. The CDR3 sequence is 14 residues long. V was trimmed by 4 bases and J by 0 bases, leaving 8 bases between them. CDR1 and CDR2 (germline): ENHRY, SYGVKD. This chain's CDR3 is CAISGGGSTDTQYF. The DNA for the CDR3 is TGTGCCATCAGTGGTGGCGGTAGCACAGATACGCAGTATTTT.

This clone was recorded a few times. V usage is TRBV9 and J usage is TRBJ2-3, with D perhaps given as TRBD1 or TRBD2 (5 bases each). The germline gives CDR1 SGDLS, CDR2 YYNGEE. Trimming cost V 2 bases and J 4 bases, with 17 bases left between them. This CDR3 contains 16 residues. The CDR3 reads CASSVGVATISDTQYF. The CDR3 region has the DNA TGTGCCAGCAGCGTGGGGGTAGCGACGATATCAGATACGCAGTATTTT.

The V gene is TRBV18, the J gene TRBJ1-2, with a tentative D call TRBD1 (6 bases). V lost 3 bases to trimming and J lost 1 base, with 9 bases between them. From germline, CDR1 is KGHSH and CDR2 LQKENI. CDR3 length: 14 amino acids. CDR3 region: CASSPNRVNYGYTF. CDR3 DNA sequence: TGTGCCAGCTCACCGAACAGGGTTAACTATGGCTACACCTTC.

A few counts support this clone. The CDR3 sequence: CASSVTGVGEQYF. The CDR3 coding sequence is TGTGCCAGCAGCGTGACAGGGGTGGGCGAGCAGTACTTC. V usage is TRBV7-8 and J usage is TRBJ2-7, with 8 bases lining up with TRBD1. Trimming took 5 bases from V and 6 from J; bases not matched to a gene: 6. From germline, CDR1 is SGHVS and CDR2 FQNEAQ. This CDR3 contains 13 residues.